The 32 T cell receptor beta chains in this list originate from one sample, sequenced in a study of shared clonotypes between healthy human individuals. Assay: immunoSEQ multiplex PCR; the TCRdb copy retains only in-frame clones and omits some. The repertoire includes approximately 2,000,000 clones, 92% of them detected once, and around 0.35% sits in the top ten. Sequencing was done on a sample of naive CD4+ T cells from PBMCs. Regarding subset: CD45RA+ positively selected. The receptors stem from a man aged 18 to 30 in good health. Some clones in this sample may be carry-over from other donors' samples.

The V call is TRBV2, the J call TRBJ2-7, with 7 bases identical to TRBD1. The CDR3 totals 14 residues. CDR1 is SNHLY and CDR2 is FYNNEI in the germline V gene. After removal of 4 bases from V and 5 bases from J, the junction contained 8 bases not matched to a gene. CDR3 residues: CASSGGGSLNEQYF. The DNA of the CDR3 is TGTGCCAGCAGTGGAGGGGGCTCCTTGAACGAGCAGTACTTC.

The V gene is TRBV5-1, the J gene TRBJ2-3, with 13 nucleotides matching TRBD2. Germline CDR1 and CDR2: SGHRS and YFSETQ. The CDR3 is made up of 20 amino acids. After removal of 7 bases from V and 2 bases from J, the junction contained 19 bases not matched to a gene. The CDR3 DNA sequence: TGCGCCAGCGGCCCTCGGACTAGCGGGAGTTGGGATGAGAACACAGATACGCAGTATTTT. Translation gives CASGPRTSGSWDENTDTQYF.

This chain uses TRBV2 with TRBJ2-7, with D hard to call. The V end was cut by 4 bases, the J end by 3 bases, with 13 bases between. Germline V gene sequence: CDR1 SNHLY, CDR2 FYNNEI. The CDR3 has 14 residues. Here the CDR3 reads CASSVYSSLYEQYF. The CDR3 nucleotides read TGTGCCAGCAGTGTTTACAGTTCCCTCTACGAGCAGTACTTC.

This chain joins TRBV7-9 and TRBJ1-2; 7 positions agree with TRBD1. There are 15 residues in the CDR3. CDR1 is SEHNR, CDR2 FQNEAQ, per germline (reference sequence). V gave up 1 base and J gave up 2 bases; unmatched junction bases: 4. The CDR3 DNA follows: TGTGCCAGCAGCTTAGTGAAAGGGGGCAACTATGGCTACACCTTC. Translation: CASSLVKGGNYGYTF. The full variable domain, in which reference TRBV7-9 and TRBJ1-2 provide the parts outside the CDR3, is DTGVSQNPRHKITKRGQNVTFRCDPISEHNRLYWYRQTLGQGPEFLTYFQNEAQLEKSRLLSDRFSAERPKGSFSTLEIQRTEQGDSAMYLCASSLVKGGNYGYTFGSGTRLTVV.

The V gene is TRBV11-3, the J gene TRBJ2-2, with 11 bases aligning to TRBD2. Germline-derived CDR1 and CDR2 are SGHNT and YENEEA. This CDR3 contains 16 residues. V dropped 5 bases and J dropped 4; count of bases not matched to a gene: 6. Here the CDR3 DNA reads TGTGCCAGCAGCCGGAAGGGACTAGCGGCCACCGGGGAGCTGTTTTTT. Amino acids: CASSRKGLAATGELFF.

The chain employs TRBV7-2 and TRBJ2-1; either TRBD1 or TRBD2 may supply D (5 bases each). CDR1 is SGHTA and CDR2 is FQGNSA in the germline V gene. The CDR3 consists of 15 residues. V was cut by 5 bases and J by 6 bases, with 17 bases left in between. The CDR3 loop is CASSPRDVLGNEQFF. The CDR3 DNA reads TGTGCCAGCAGCCCCCGGGACGTACTCGGCAATGAGCAGTTCTTC.

The chain uses TRBV2 and TRBJ2-3; TRBD1 matches 7 bases. V lost 5 bases to trimming and J lost 4 bases; unmatched junction nucleotides: 3. CDR1 SNHLY and CDR2 FYNNEI come from the germline V gene. This CDR3 is 13 amino acids long. CDR3 nucleotides: TGTGCCAGCAGTTCAGGGGGACCAGATACGCAGTATTTT. Its protein is CASSSGGPDTQYF.

The chain is built from TRBV5-1 and TRBJ2-1, with D perhaps being TRBD1 or TRBD2 (5 bases each). V dropped 4 bases and J dropped 4 bases, with 15 bases sitting between them. CDR3 length: 15 residues. Germline loops: CDR1 SGHRS, CDR2 YFSETQ. CDR3 region: CASSTGTQLYNEQFF. In nucleotides, the CDR3 is TGCGCCAGCAGCACCGGGACGCAACTTTACAATGAGCAGTTCTTC.

The chain links TRBV7-9 to TRBJ2-7, with 8 bases identical to TRBD2. CDR1 and CDR2 (germline): SEHNR, FQNEAQ (reference sequence). The V and J ends lost 4 bases and 2 bases, in that order; junction bases with no gene match: 13. CDR3 length equals 17 residues. The CDR3 protein is CASSSTSRLATTYEQYF. The CDR3 coding sequence is TGTGCCAGCAGCTCCACCTCCCGACTAGCGACTACCTACGAGCAGTACTTC.

A single count supports this clone. V usage is TRBV6-6 and J usage is TRBJ2-1; 9 nucleotides line up with TRBD2. In germline, CDR1 is MNHNY, CDR2 SVGAGI (reference sequence). The trim removed 3 bases at V and 9 bases at J, leaving 6 bases unmatched. The length of the CDR3 is 14 residues. The CDR3 nucleotides read TGTGCCAGCAGTTATGTGGGGACTAGCATTGAGCAGTTCTTC. Protein product: CASSYVGTSIEQFF.

This clone was observed a single time. CDR3 coding DNA: TGCGCCAGCAGCTTGGTACAGCACCCGAACACTGAAGCTTTCTTT. Translated: CASSLVQHPNTEAFF. The rearrangement links TRBV5-1 to TRBJ1-1; no reliable D call. Germline values: CDR1 SGHRS, CDR2 YFSETQ. This CDR3 comprises 15 residues. V was pared by 0 bases and J by 1 base, with 10 bases between.

The chain recombines TRBV28 with TRBJ2-3; 16 positions match TRBD2. The CDR3 sequence is 18 residues long. Trimming cost V 3 bases and J 4 bases; bases outside gene matches: 7. Germline CDR1 MDHEN, CDR2 SYDVKM. The CDR3 DNA reads TGTGCCAGCAGTTTGCCGGGACTAGCGGGAGGGAGCGCAGATACGCAGTATTTT. Translating gives CASSLPGLAGGSADTQYF.

This clone came up once. In nucleotides, the CDR3 is TGTGCCAGCAGGCTCGGGGGGAGTCGGGGCACTGAAGCTTTCTTT. Protein sequence: CASRLGGSRGTEAFF. The chain links TRBV7-8 to TRBJ1-1; the D gene is possibly TRBD1 (5 bases). This CDR3 region has 15 residues. Trimming took 6 bases from V and 4 from J, leaving 18 bases between them. Germline-derived CDR1 and CDR2 are SGHVS and FQNEAQ.

This chain uses TRBV18 with TRBJ2-3, with TRBD2 as a possible D gene (6 bases). This CDR3 region has 15 residues. Trimming cost V 3 bases and J 4 bases, with 14 bases left between them. Per germline, CDR1 KGHSH and CDR2 LQKENI. This chain's CDR3 is CASSPMEGGADTQYF. The CDR3 region has the DNA TGTGCCAGCTCACCGATGGAGGGTGGCGCAGATACGCAGTATTTT.

This sequence joins TRBV9 and TRBJ1-1; 7 bases agree with TRBD1. J gave up 0 bases and V 4 bases, and 9 bases lay outside the gene matches. The CDR3 runs to 16 residues. Germline V gives CDR1 SGDLS, CDR2 YYNGEE. The CDR3 DNA is TGTGCCAGCAGCCCACAGGGGTCCACCATGAACACTGAAGCTTTCTTT. This gives the protein CASSPQGSTMNTEAFF.

CDR3 loop: CASSQVPAGGSSYEQYF. For the CDR3, the DNA is TGCGCCAGCAGCCAAGTCCCAGCGGGAGGAAGTTCCTACGAGCAGTACTTC. The rearrangement links TRBV4-3 to TRBJ2-7; 9 bases line up with TRBD2. Germline CDR1 LGHNA, CDR2 YSLEER. Trimming removed 1 base from V and 1 base from J; junction bases left unmatched: 8. This CDR3 is built from 17 residues.

The chain uses TRBV25-1 and TRBJ2-4; no reliable D call. Germline V gives CDR1 MGHDK, CDR2 SYGVNS. V lost 6 bases to trimming and J lost 1 base, with 13 bases between them. This CDR3 region has 15 residues. CDR3 loop: CASSGVGLAKNIQYF. Here the CDR3 DNA reads TGTGCCAGCAGCGGAGTGGGCCTGGCCAAAAACATTCAGTACTTC.

V usage is TRBV19 and J usage is TRBJ2-2, with 13 bases lining up with TRBD2. V lost 8 bases, J lost 5 bases, and 2 bases stayed unmatched. The CDR3 has 14 residues. Germline V gene lookup returns CDR1 LNHDA and CDR2 SQIVND (reference sequence). CDR3 sequence reads: CASQTSGGTGELFF. The CDR3 DNA follows: TGTGCCAGTCAGACTAGCGGGGGGACCGGGGAGCTGTTTTTT.

The chain uses TRBV4-2 and TRBJ2-5; a possible D gene is TRBD2 (6 bases). The V end lost 1 base, the J end lost 7 bases, and 13 bases lay between the germline ends. This CDR3 is 14 amino acids long. Germline loops: CDR1 LGHNA, CDR2 YNFKEQ. The CDR3 sequence is CASSQVVGLGTQYF. The DNA of the CDR3 is TGTGCCAGCAGCCAAGTCGTGGGACTGGGGACCCAGTACTTC.

The chain has TRBV15 and TRBJ1-5; D not certain. The CDR3 loop spans 16 amino acids. V was pared by 2 bases and J by 2 bases, with 13 bases between. The germline gives CDR1 LNHNV, CDR2 YYDKDF (reference sequence). CDR3 protein: CATSRIEAIGNQPQHF. In DNA form, the CDR3 reads TGTGCCACCAGCAGAATTGAGGCTATCGGCAATCAGCCCCAGCATTTT.

The chain uses TRBV5-1 and TRBJ1-1; D is possibly TRBD1 (6 bases). Trimming took off 2 bases at V and 1 base at J, with 15 bases between the two ends. The CDR3 length is 16 residues. The V gene's germline CDR1 is SGHRS and CDR2 YFSETQ. This CDR3 reads CASSFNRVSGNTEAFF. As DNA, the CDR3 is TGCGCCAGCAGCTTCAACAGGGTTTCGGGGAACACTGAAGCTTTCTTT.

This clone was seen only once. This sequence joins TRBV5-4 and TRBJ1-1, with D tentatively TRBD1 (5 bases). The germline V gene has CDR1 SGHNT and CDR2 YYREEE (reference sequence). V was clipped by 4 bases and J by 1 base, with 14 bases between them. The CDR3 is made up of 15 amino acids. The CDR3 here is CASSPSGTENTEAFF. CDR3 sequence (DNA): TGTGCCAGCAGCCCCTCCGGGACTGAGAACACTGAAGCTTTCTTT.

A single count supports this clone. The J gene is TRBJ2-3, the V gene TRBV9, with 7 bases matching TRBD2. CDR1 is SGDLS and CDR2 is YYNGEE in the germline V gene. The CDR3 totals 14 residues. V was clipped by 2 bases and J by 4 bases; unmatched bases: 4. The CDR3 here is CASSVRLAADTQYF. The CDR3 coding sequence is TGTGCCAGCAGCGTTCGACTAGCCGCAGATACGCAGTATTTT.

The gene calls are TRBV29-1 and TRBJ1-2, with D perhaps matching TRBD1 (5 bases). Germline CDR1 SQVTM, CDR2 ANQGSEA. This CDR3 has 13 residues. V lost 4 bases, J lost 7 bases, and 16 bases lay in between. CDR3 DNA: TGCAGCGTTGGGGGGAGGGTCTTGGTTGGCTACACCTTC. Translated, it gives CSVGGRVLVGYTF.

The gene calls are TRBV6-4 and TRBJ1-2; unclear D gene. The germline CDR1 and CDR2 sequences are MRHNA and SNTAGT. The ends were cut back, 4 bases at V and 6 bases at J, with 3 bases in the middle. This CDR3 comprises 10 residues. Written as DNA, the CDR3 is TGTGCCAGCAGTGTGGATGGCTACACCTTC. Encoded protein: CASSVDGYTF.

The CDR3 nucleotides are TGTGCCAGCAGCTTGAGTGTAGGACCGACGTTGGAGCAGTACTTC. Amino acid sequence: CASSLSVGPTLEQYF. The chain employs TRBV5-5 and TRBJ2-7; D is undetermined. The V end was cut by 1 base, the J end by 7 bases, with 18 bases between. The CDR3 extends over 15 amino acids. Per germline, CDR1 SGHKS and CDR2 YYEKEE (reference sequence).

The chain recombines TRBV6-5 with TRBJ1-2; D remains ambiguous. The CDR3 is made up of 13 amino acids. The V gene lost 4 bases and the J gene lost 2 bases, with 8 bases spanning the gap. Germline loops: CDR1 MNHEY, CDR2 SVGAGI. CDR3 region: CASSSGRNYGYTF. The CDR3 DNA sequence: TGTGCCAGCAGTTCCGGCAGGAACTATGGCTACACCTTC.

This rearrangement joins TRBV5-3 to TRBJ2-7, with 8 nucleotides matching TRBD1. TRBV5-3 belongs to the ORF category, with a function that is uncertain. After removal of 0 bases from V and 2 bases from J, the junction contained 10 bases not matched to a gene. The CDR3 has 17 residues. In DNA, the CDR3 is TGTGCCAGAAGCTTGGGTCAGGGGGCGGAGGAGACCTACGAGCAGTACTTC. Amino acid sequence: CARSLGQGAEETYEQYF.

This chain links TRBV2 with TRBJ2-7; the match to TRBD1 covers 7 bases. The CDR3 sequence is 14 residues long. The trim removed 7 bases at V and 2 bases at J, leaving 8 bases unmatched. Germline V lookup: CDR1 SNHLY, CDR2 FYNNEI. The CDR3 DNA is TGTGCCAGCACTGAGGACAGGCATACCTACGAGCAGTACTTC. Translation gives CASTEDRHTYEQYF.

A few counts support this clone. V usage is TRBV9 and J usage is TRBJ1-1; weak D call: TRBD1 (5 bases). The germline V and J ends were trimmed by 4 bases and 0 bases, with 13 bases remaining between them. Germline CDR1 is SGDLS and CDR2 is YYNGEE. This CDR3 has 15 residues. The CDR3 nucleotides are TGTGCCAGCAGCCCCGTAGTAGGGGTGAACACTGAAGCTTTCTTT. Amino acids: CASSPVVGVNTEAFF.

This clone has just one count. The chain has TRBV25-1 and TRBJ2-1; D unresolved. There are 15 residues in the CDR3. The germline CDR1 and CDR2 sequences are MGHDK and SYGVNS. Between the trimmed V and J ends, which lost 2 bases and 6 bases, there was a span of 14 bases. The CDR3 reads CASSEHAGGPNEQFF. CDR3 coding DNA: TGTGCCAGCAGTGAACACGCCGGCGGCCCCAATGAGCAGTTCTTC. The full variable domain, with the rest looked up from reference TRBV25-1 and TRBJ2-1, is EADIYQTPRYLVIGTGKKITLECSQTMGHDKMYWYQQDPGMELHLIHYSYGVNSTEKGDLSSESTVSRIRTEHFPLTLESARPSHTSQYLCASSEHAGGPNEQFFGPGTRLTVL.

The J gene is TRBJ2-6, the V gene TRBV28, with D possibly TRBD2 on 5 matching bases. Trimming shortened V by 3 bases and J by 3 bases, and 9 bases separated the two germline ends. CDR1 MDHEN and CDR2 SYDVKM come from the germline V gene. The CDR3 has 15 amino acids. The CDR3 sequence is CASSFAGVGANVLTF. For the CDR3, the DNA is TGTGCCAGCAGTTTTGCCGGGGTTGGGGCCAACGTCCTGACTTTC.